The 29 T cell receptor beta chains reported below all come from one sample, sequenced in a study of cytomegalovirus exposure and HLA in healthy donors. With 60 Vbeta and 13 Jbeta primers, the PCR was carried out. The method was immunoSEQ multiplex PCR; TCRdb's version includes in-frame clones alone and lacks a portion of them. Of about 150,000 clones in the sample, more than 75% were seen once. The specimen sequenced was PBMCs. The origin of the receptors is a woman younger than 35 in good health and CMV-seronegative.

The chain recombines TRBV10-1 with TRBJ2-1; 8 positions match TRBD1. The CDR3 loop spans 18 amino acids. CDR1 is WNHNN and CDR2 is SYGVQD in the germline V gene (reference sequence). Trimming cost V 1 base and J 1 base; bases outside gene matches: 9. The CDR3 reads CASSELGRGPESYNEQFF. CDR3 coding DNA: TGCGCCAGCAGTGAGTTGGGCAGGGGGCCGGAATCCTACAATGAGCAGTTCTTC.

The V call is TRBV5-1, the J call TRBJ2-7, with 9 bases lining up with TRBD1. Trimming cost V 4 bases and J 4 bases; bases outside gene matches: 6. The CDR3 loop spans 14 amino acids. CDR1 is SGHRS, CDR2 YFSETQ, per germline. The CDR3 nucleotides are TGCGCCAGCAGCCGGTCGACAGGGGGATACGAGCAGTACTTC. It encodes CASSRSTGGYEQYF.

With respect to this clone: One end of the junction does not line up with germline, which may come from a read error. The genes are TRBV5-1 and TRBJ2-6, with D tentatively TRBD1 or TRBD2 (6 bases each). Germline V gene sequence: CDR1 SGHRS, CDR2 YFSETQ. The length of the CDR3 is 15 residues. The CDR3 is CASTLGAGGANVLTF. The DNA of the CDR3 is TGCGCCAGCACCTTGGGGGCGGGGGGGGCCAACGTCCTGACTTTC.

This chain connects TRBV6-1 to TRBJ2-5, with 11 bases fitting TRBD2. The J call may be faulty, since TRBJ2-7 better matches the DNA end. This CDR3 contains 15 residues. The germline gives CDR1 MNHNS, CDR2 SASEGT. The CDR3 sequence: CASTPLAGGTYEQYF. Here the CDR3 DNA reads TGTGCCAGCACCCCCTTAGCGGGAGGGACCTACGAGCAGTACTTC.

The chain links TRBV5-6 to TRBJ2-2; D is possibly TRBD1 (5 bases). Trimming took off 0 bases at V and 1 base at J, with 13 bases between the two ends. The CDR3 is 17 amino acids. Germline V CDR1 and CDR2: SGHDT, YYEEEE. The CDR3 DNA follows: TGTGCCAGCAGCTTGGAAATAAAAACAGGGAACACCGGGGAGCTGTTTTTT. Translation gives CASSLEIKTGNTGELFF.

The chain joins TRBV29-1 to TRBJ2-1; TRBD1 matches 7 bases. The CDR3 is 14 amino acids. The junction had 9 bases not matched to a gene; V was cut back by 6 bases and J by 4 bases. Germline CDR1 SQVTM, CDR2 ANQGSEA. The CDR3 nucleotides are TGCAGCGTCGAACCCCGGGACAGATACAATGAGCAGTTCTTC. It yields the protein CSVEPRDRYNEQFF.

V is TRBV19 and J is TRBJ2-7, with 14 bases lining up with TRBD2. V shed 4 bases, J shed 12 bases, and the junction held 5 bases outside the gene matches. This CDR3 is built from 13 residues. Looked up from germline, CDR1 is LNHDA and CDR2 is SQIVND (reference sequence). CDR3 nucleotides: TGTGCCAGTAGTACGACTAGCGGGGGGGCCGCGTACTTC. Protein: CASSTTSGGAAYF.

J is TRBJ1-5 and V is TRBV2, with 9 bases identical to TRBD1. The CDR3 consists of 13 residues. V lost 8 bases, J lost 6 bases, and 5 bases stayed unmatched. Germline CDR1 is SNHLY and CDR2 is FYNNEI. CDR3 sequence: CASEKTGGQPQHF. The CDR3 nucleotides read TGTGCCAGCGAAAAGACAGGGGGTCAGCCCCAGCATTTT. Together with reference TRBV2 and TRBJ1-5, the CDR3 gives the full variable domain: EPEVTQTPSHQVTQMGQEVILRCVPISNHLYFYWYRQILGQKVEFLVSFYNNEISEKSEIFDDQFSVERPDGSNFTLKIRSTKLEDSAMYFCASEKTGGQPQHFGDGTRLSIL.

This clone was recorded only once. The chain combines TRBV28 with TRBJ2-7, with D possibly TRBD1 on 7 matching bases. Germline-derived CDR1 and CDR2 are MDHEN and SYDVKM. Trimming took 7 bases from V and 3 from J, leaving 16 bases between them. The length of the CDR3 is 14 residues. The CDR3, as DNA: TGTGCCAGCACCAGGACAGGCGGGATCTACGAGCAGTACTTC. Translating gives CASTRTGGIYEQYF.

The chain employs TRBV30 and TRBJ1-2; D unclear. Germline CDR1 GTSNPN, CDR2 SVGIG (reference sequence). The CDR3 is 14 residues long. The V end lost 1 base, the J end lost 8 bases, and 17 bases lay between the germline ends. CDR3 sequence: CAWSATVVEEGYTF. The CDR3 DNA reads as TGTGCCTGGAGTGCCACGGTAGTAGAAGAAGGCTACACCTTC.

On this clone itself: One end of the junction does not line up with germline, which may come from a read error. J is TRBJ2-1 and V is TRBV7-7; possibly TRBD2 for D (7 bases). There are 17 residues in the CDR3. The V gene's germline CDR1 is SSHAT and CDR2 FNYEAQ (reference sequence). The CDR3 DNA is TGTGCTAGCAGCTTAGCGCCGGGGGCGGGAGATAGGAATGAGCAGTTCTTC. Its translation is CASSLAPGAGDRNEQFF.

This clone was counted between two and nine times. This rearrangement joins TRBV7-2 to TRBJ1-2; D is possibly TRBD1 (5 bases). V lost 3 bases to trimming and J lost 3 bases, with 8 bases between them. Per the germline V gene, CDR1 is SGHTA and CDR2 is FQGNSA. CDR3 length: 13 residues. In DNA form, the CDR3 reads TGTGCCAGCAGCTTTGACAGAGACTATGGCTACACCTTC. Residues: CASSFDRDYGYTF.

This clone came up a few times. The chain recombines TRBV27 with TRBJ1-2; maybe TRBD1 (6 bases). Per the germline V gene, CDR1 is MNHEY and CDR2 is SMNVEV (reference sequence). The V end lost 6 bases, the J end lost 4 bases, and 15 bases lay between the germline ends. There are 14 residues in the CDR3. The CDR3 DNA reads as TGTGCCAGCAGGGAACAGGACAGCCCCTATGGCTACACCTTC. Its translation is CASREQDSPYGYTF.

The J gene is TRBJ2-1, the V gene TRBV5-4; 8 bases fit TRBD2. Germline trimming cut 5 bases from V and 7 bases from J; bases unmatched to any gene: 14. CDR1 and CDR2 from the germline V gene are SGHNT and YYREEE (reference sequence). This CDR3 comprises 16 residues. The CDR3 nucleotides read TGTGCCAGCAGGGGGCGGCCGGCGGGGGGAAGGAATGAGCAGTTCTTC. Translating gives CASRGRPAGGRNEQFF. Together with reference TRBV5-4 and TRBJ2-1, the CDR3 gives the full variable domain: ETGVTQSPTHLIKTRGQQVTLRCSSQSGHNTVSWYQQALGQGPQFIFQYYREEENGRGNFPPRFSGLQFPNYSSELNVNALELDDSALYLCASRGRPAGGRNEQFFGPGTRLTVL.

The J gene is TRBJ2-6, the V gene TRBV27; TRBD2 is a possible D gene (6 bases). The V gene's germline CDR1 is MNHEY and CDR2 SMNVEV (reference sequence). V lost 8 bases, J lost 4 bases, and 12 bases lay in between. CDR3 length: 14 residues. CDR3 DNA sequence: TGTGCCAGCCAAGGGACTTCGGGGGCCAACGTCCTGACTTTC. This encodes CASQGTSGANVLTF.

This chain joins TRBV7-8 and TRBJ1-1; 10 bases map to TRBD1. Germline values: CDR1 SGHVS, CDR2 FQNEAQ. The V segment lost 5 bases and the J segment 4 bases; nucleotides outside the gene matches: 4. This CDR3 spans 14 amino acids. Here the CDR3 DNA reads TGTGCCAGCAGCACGACAGGGGGCGGCACTGAAGCTTTCTTT. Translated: CASSTTGGGTEAFF. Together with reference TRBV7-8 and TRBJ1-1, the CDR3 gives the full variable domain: GAGVSQSPRYKVAKRGQDVALRCDPISGHVSLFWYQQALGQGPEFLTYFQNEAQLDKSGLPSDRFFAERPEGSVSTLKIQRTQQEDSAVYLCASSTTGGGTEAFFGQGTRLTVV.

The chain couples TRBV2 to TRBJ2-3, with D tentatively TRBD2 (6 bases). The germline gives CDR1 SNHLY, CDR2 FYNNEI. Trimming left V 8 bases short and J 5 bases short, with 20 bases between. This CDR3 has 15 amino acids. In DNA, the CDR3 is TGTGCCAGCTCAGCCTGGACTCGGGGGATAGATACGCAGTATTTT. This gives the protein CASSAWTRGIDTQYF.

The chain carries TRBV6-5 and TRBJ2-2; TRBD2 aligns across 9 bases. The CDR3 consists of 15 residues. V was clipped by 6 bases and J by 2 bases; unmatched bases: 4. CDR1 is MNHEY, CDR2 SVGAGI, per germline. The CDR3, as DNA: TGTGCCAGCAGAGGCGGGGGGGCCAACACCGGGGAGCTGTTTTTT. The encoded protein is CASRGGGANTGELFF.

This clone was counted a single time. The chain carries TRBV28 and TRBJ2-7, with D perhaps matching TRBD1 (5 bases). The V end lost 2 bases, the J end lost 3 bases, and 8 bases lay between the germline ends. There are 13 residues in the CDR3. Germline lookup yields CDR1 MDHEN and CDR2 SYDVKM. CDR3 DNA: TGTGCCAGCAGTTTAACACAGGTCTACGAGCAGTACTTC. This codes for CASSLTQVYEQYF.

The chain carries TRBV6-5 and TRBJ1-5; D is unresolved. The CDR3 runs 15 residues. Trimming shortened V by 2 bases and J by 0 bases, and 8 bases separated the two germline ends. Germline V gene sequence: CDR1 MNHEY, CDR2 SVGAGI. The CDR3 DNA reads TGTGCCAGCAGTTACAGCCGAAATAGCAATCAGCCCCAGCATTTT. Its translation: CASSYSRNSNQPQHF.

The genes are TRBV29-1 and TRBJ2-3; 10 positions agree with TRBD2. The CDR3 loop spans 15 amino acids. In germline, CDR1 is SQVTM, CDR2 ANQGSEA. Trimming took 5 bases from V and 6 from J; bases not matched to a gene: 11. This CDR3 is CSVSGSSSGSDTQYF. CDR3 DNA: TGCAGCGTTTCTGGGTCGTCTAGCGGGAGTGATACGCAGTATTTT.

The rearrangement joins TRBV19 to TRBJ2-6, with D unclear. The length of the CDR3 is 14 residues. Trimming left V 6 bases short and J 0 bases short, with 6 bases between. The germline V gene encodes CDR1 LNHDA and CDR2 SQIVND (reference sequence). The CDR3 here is CASRFSSGANVLTF. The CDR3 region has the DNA TGTGCCAGTAGGTTTAGCTCTGGGGCCAACGTCCTGACTTTC.

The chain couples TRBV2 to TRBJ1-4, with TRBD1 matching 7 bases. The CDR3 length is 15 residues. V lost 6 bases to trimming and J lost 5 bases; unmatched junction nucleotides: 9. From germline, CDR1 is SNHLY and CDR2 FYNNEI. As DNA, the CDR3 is TGTGCCAGCAGACCTCAGGGGGTGCCCAATGAAAAACTGTTTTTT. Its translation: CASRPQGVPNEKLFF.

The CDR3 DNA is TGTGCCAGCTCACTTGAGGGCGATCAGCCCCAGCATTTT. As protein: CASSLEGDQPQHF. V usage is TRBV18 and J usage is TRBJ1-5; D is uncertain. CDR1 is KGHSH and CDR2 is LQKENI in the germline V gene. V lost 4 bases and J lost 5, with 9 bases in between. CDR3 length equals 13 residues.

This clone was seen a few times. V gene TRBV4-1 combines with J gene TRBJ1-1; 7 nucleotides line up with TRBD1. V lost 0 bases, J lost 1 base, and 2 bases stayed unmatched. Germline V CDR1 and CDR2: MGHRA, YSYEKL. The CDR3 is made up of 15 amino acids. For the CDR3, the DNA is TGCGCCAGCAGCCAAGAGGGGACAGCGAACACTGAAGCTTTCTTT. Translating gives CASSQEGTANTEAFF.

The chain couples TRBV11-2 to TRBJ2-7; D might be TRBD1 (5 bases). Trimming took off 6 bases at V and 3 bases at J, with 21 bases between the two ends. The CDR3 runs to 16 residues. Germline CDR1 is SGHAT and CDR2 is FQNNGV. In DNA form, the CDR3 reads TGTGCCAGCAGTCCCCACCCAGGGTTTTCTTACTACGAGCAGTACTTC. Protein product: CASSPHPGFSYYEQYF.

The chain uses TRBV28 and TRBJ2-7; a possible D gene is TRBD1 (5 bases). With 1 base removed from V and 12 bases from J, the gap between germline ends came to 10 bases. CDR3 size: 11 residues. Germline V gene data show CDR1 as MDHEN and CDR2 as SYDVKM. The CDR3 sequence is CASSLFQGLYF. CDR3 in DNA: TGTGCCAGCAGTTTATTCCAGGGTCTGTACTTC.

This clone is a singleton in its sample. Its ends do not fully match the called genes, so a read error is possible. Here the CDR3 reads CAISESSGANTGELLF. CDR3 coding DNA: TGTGCCATCAGTGAGTCTAGCGGCGCGAACACCGGGGAGCTGCTTTTT. The chain combines TRBV10-3 with TRBJ2-2, with D possibly being TRBD2 (6 bases). The germline CDR1 and CDR2 sequences are ENHRY and SYGVKD. There are 16 residues in the CDR3.

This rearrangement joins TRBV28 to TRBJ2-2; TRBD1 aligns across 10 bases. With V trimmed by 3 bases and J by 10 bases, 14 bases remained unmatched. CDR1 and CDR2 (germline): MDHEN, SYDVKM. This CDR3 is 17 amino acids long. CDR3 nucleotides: TGTGCCAGCAGTTTGCCGCCCCGGGACAGGGGTGCGTTGGAGCTGTTTTTT. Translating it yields CASSLPPRDRGALELFF.